This T cell receptor (beta chain) was recovered during a study of human T cells and chemical hapten exposure. Findings of the study overall: It was expanded TCRs that formed significantly more large CDR3 similarity clusters than controls did.

CDR1 SGDLS and CDR2 YYNGEE come from the germline V gene. This CDR3 has 16 residues. V lost 1 base to trimming and J lost 0 bases, with 11 bases between them. In its sample, this clonotype was seen many times. Its antigen is not identified. Original processing methods: A typical sample had around 96,000 TCRs, with about 20,000 to 700,000 overall. TCRdb reanalysed the RACE reads using MiXCR and keeps one entry per CDR3 protein. TCRdb assigned the V and J calls; the authors' analysis was not used. The sample lists 300,000 to 450,000 distinct CDR3 sequences; 4.5% to 6% were seen once. As to time point: pre-sensitization, week 0. Treatment reported: therapeutic diphenylcyclopropenone sensitization with weekly scalp DPC. Blood draws came first, before each patch test.

This sequence originates from a woman between 45 and 65 years old with alopecia areata. Some clones in this sample may be carry-over from other donors' samples. The sequencing here drew on whole blood, taken in connection with sensitization to the hapten diphenylcyclopropenone (DPC). V usage is TRBV9 and J usage is TRBJ2-1; the D gene could be TRBD1 or TRBD2 (5 bases each). CDR3 loop: CASSVTRESSYNEQFF. The CDR3 DNA sequence: TGTGCCAGCAGCGTAACCAGGGAGAGCTCCTACAATGAGCAGTTCTTC.